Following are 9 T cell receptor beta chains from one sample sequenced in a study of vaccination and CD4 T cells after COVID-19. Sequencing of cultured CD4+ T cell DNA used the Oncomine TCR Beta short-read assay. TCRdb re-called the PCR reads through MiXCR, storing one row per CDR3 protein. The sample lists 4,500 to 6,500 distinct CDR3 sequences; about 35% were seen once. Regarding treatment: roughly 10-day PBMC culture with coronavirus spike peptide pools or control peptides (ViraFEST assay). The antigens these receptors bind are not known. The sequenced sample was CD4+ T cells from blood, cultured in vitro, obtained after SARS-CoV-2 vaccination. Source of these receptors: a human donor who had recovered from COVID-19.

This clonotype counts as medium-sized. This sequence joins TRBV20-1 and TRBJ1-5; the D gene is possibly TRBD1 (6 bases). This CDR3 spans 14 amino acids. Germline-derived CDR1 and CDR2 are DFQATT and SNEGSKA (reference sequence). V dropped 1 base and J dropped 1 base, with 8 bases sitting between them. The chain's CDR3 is CSARAGESNQPQHF. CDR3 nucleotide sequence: TGCAGTGCTAGAGCAGGGGAAAGCAATCAGCCCCAGCATTTT.

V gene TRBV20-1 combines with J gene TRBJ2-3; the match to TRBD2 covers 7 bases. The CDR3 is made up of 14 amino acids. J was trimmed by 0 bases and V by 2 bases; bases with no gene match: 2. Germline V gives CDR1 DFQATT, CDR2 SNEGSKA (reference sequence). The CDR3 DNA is TGCAGTGCTAGACGGCGGGGGAGCACAGATACGCAGTATTTT. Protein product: CSARRRGSTDTQYF.

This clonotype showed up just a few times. CDR3 amino acids: CSAQKGLAGDIAYNEQFF. CDR3 in DNA: TGCAGTGCTCAGAAGGGGCTAGCGGGGGATATTGCCTACAATGAGCAGTTCTTC. The chain has TRBV20-1 and TRBJ2-1; TRBD2 aligns across 10 bases. The CDR3 sequence is 18 residues long. V was clipped by 5 bases and J by 2 bases; unmatched bases: 15. The germline V gene encodes CDR1 DFQATT and CDR2 SNEGSKA (reference sequence).

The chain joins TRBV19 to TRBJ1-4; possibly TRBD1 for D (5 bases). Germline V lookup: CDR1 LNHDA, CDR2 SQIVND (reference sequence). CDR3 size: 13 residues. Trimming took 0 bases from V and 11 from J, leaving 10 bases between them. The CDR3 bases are TGTGCCAGTAGTATAGATCCTCGACAGAAACTGTTTTTT. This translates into CASSIDPRQKLFF.

CDR3 nucleotide sequence: TGTGCCAGCAGCCAAGACCCCAACATGAACACTGAAGCTTTCTTT. Amino acid sequence: CASSQDPNMNTEAFF. This sequence joins TRBV14 and TRBJ1-1; unclear D gene. CDR3 length equals 15 residues. Germline lookup yields CDR1 SGHDN and CDR2 FVKESK. Between the trimmed V and J ends, which lost 0 bases and 0 bases, there was a span of 8 bases. Using reference TRBV14 and TRBJ1-1 for the parts outside the CDR3, the full variable domain is EAGVTQFPSHSVIEKGQTVTLRCDPISGHDNLYWYRRVMGKEIKFLLHFVKESKQDESGMPNNRFLAERTGGTYSTLKVQPAELEDSGVYFCASSQDPNMNTEAFFGQGTRLTVV.

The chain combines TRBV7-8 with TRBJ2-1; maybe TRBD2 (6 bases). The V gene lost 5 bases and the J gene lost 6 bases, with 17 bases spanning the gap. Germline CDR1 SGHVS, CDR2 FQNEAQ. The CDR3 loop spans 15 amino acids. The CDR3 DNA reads TGTGCCAGCAGCCCCCCAGGGCCGGGAGTCAATGAGCAGTTCTTC. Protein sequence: CASSPPGPGVNEQFF.

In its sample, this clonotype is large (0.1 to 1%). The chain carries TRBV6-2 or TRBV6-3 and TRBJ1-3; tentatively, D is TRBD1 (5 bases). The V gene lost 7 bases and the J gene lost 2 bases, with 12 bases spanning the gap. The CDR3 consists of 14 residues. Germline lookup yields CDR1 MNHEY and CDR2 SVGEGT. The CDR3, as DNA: TGTGCCAGCACCCAAGCAGGGACTGGAAACACCATATATTTT. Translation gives CASTQAGTGNTIYF.

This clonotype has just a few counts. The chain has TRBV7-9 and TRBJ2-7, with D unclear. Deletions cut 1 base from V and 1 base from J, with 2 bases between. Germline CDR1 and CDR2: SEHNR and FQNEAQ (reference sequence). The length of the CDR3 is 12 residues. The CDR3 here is CASSLGSYEQYF. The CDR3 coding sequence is TGTGCCAGCAGCTTAGGGTCCTACGAGCAGTACTTC.

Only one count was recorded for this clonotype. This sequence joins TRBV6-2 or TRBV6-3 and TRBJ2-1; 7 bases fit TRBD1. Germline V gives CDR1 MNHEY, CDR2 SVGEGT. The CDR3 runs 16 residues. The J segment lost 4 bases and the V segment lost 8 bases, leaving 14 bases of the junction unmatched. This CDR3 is CASLSKGDRVYNEQFF. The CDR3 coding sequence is TGTGCCAGCCTTTCAAAGGGGGACAGAGTATACAATGAGCAGTTCTTC.